The rows below give T cell receptor beta chains drawn from one sample of a study of blood T cell repertoires in COVID-19. The method was immunoSEQ multiplex PCR; TCRdb's version includes in-frame clones alone and lacks a portion of them. The table lists 200,000 or so clones, about 85% of them singletons. Input material: peripheral blood. The receptor set was obtained from a woman older than 75 with COVID-19, enrolled during active disease. Both conserved end residues are part of each CDR3. The D gene is left open where the match is weak. Size values are once, few and many counts, or a class for expanded clones, and some rows have none.

j_call clone_size d_call v_call cdr3_aa cdr3_nt
TRBJ1-3 once . TRBV7-9 CASSLSGLGNTIYF TGTGCCAGCAGCTTATCAGGGCTAGGAAACACCATATATTTT
TRBJ1-1 few . TRBV6-4 CASSAQVYTEAFF TGTGCCAGCAGTGCCCAGGTCTACACTGAAGCTTTCTTT
TRBJ2-1 . TRBD2 TRBV6-1 CASSEGEGEQFF TGTGCCAGCAGTGAGGGGGAGGGTGAGCAGTTCTTC
TRBJ2-1 once . TRBV6-5 CASMRNGRGEQFF TGTGCCAGCATGCGGAACGGGCGGGGAGAGCAGTTCTTC
TRBJ2-6 . TRBD2 TRBV30 CAWSVHRAGGLSGANVLTF TGTGCCTGGAGTGTACATCGAGCGGGGGGCCTCTCTGGGGCCAACGTCCTGACTTTC
TRBJ1-1 . . TRBV27 CASKISGGTEAFF TGTGCCAGCAAGATCTCAGGAGGCACTGAAGCTTTCTTT
TRBJ1-5 . . TRBV6-4 CASSERSRSDNQPQHF TGTGCCAGCAGTGAAAGATCTAGGTCTGACAATCAGCCCCAGCATTTT
TRBJ1-3 few TRBD1 TRBV6-5 CASSTQGANGNTIYF TGTGCCAGCAGTACTCAGGGGGCGAATGGAAACACCATATATTTT
TRBJ2-7 . . TRBV7-9 CASSQGLSSYEQYF TGTGCCAGCAGCCAGGGGTTGAGCTCCTACGAGCAGTACTTC
TRBJ1-5 few . TRBV4-2 CASSQDGSQPQHF TGTGCCAGCAGCCAAGACGGGAGTCAGCCCCAGCATTTT
TRBJ2-3 . TRBD2 TRBV6-5 CASNRAGGADTQYF TGTGCCAGCAATCGGGCGGGGGGTGCAGATACGCAGTATTTT
TRBJ1-5 . . TRBV5-6 CASSRGPWANQPQHF TGTGCCAGCAGCCGCGGGCCCTGGGCCAATCAGCCCCAGCATTTT
TRBJ2-3 . TRBD2 TRBV14 CASSLGGVYTDTQYF TGTGCCAGCAGCCTCGGGGGGGTATACACAGATACGCAGTATTTT
TRBJ2-3 . . TRBV9 CASSVRTSTDTQYF TGTGCCAGCAGCGTACGGACTTCCACAGATACGCAGTATTTT
TRBJ1-5 . TRBD1 TRBV19 CAKKQGAGGNQPQHF TGTGCCAAAAAACAGGGGGCTGGCGGAAATCAGCCCCAGCATTTT